The rows below give T cell receptor beta chains drawn from one sample of a study of immune characterization of retroperitoneal liposarcoma. TCRdb re-called the PCR reads with MiXCR, one entry per CDR3 protein. The sample carries more than 10,000 distinct CDR3 sequences, 40% to 50% recorded once. The sample comprised tumor tissue. These receptor sequences come from a female donor with retroperitoneal liposarcoma. The conserved cysteine and the conserved F or W are not part of the CDR3 here.

v_call: TRBV6-1
j_call: TRBJ2-1
cdr3_aa: ASAEGSSYEQF

v_call: TRBV7-6
j_call: TRBJ1-1
cdr3_aa: ASTPRGGENTEAF

v_call: TRBV12-3/TRBV12-4
j_call: TRBJ2-4
cdr3_aa: ASSLAGAHNEQY

v_call: TRBV6-1
j_call: TRBJ2-7
cdr3_aa: ASSETGHSYEQY

v_call: TRBV10-3
j_call: TRBJ2-1
cdr3_aa: AISGRGLAGGNEQF

v_call: TRBV12-3/TRBV12-4
j_call: NA
cdr3_aa: ASSFILAASYNEQY

v_call: TRBV27
j_call: TRBJ1-4
cdr3_aa: ASSPGLLATNEKLF

v_call: TRBV12-3/TRBV12-4
j_call: TRBJ2-1
cdr3_aa: ASTAAGAYEQF

v_call: TRBV6-8
j_call: TRBJ2-3
cdr3_aa: ASSRGGDADTQY

v_call: TRBV12-5
j_call: TRBJ2-1
cdr3_aa: ASAPEYRVGD

v_call: TRBV11-1
j_call: TRBJ2-3
cdr3_aa: ASSLLGRGSTDTQY

v_call: TRBV6-1
j_call: TRBJ2-1
cdr3_aa: ASSPTSGVYNEQF

v_call: TRBV4-1
j_call: TRBJ2-1
cdr3_aa: ASSQDIQAGASYNEQF

v_call: TRBV12-3/TRBV12-4
j_call: TRBJ2-2
cdr3_aa: ASKGGNRDSSGELF

v_call: TRBV6-1
j_call: TRBJ1-1
cdr3_aa: ASTEDMLFTEAF

v_call: TRBV27
j_call: NA
cdr3_aa: ASRALAAYEQY

v_call: TRBV7-2
j_call: TRBJ1-6
cdr3_aa: ASSLVSSNSPLH

v_call: TRBV12-3/TRBV12-4
j_call: NA
cdr3_aa: ASRRQGGNYEQY

v_call: TRBV4-1
j_call: TRBJ1-2
cdr3_aa: ASSQDKVEGYT

v_call: TRBV11-2
j_call: NA
cdr3_aa: ASSTLAGGPGETQY

v_call: TRBV10-2
j_call: TRBJ2-3
cdr3_aa: ASSETEANTQY

v_call: TRBV6-5
j_call: TRBJ2-1
cdr3_aa: ASSALGVQETQF

v_call: TRBV12-3/TRBV12-4
j_call: TRBJ2-5
cdr3_aa: ASRLAGRFNEQY

v_call: TRBV7-9
j_call: TRBJ2-5
cdr3_aa: ASSLISGGGETQY

v_call: TRBV6-6
j_call: TRBJ1-1
cdr3_aa: ASSYYGEGTEAF

v_call: TRBV7-9
j_call: TRBJ2-3
cdr3_aa: ASSLIGATDTQY

v_call: TRBV5-1
j_call: TRBJ2-1
cdr3_aa: ASSLLSGAGYNEQF

v_call: TRBV25-1
j_call: TRBJ2-2
cdr3_aa: ASSDRGNTGELF

v_call: TRBV6-1
j_call: TRBJ1-1
cdr3_aa: ASSPSPFPDGAEAF

v_call: TRBV6-1
j_call: TRBJ1-5
cdr3_aa: ASSGTGEGSQPQH

v_call: TRBV6-1
j_call: TRBJ1-5
cdr3_aa: ASGGTGTGQPQH

v_call: TRBV7-8
j_call: TRBJ2-1
cdr3_aa: ASSLAEFNEQF

v_call: TRBV6-6
j_call: TRBJ1-6
cdr3_aa: ASSYSQGGNSPLH

v_call: TRBV7-6
j_call: TRBJ2-5
cdr3_aa: ASSLASNEQY

v_call: TRBV10-1
j_call: TRBJ2-1
cdr3_aa: ASSERSGRAINEQF

v_call: TRBV6-1
j_call: TRBJ2-4
cdr3_aa: ASSELGLEGGEQY

v_call: TRBV6-1
j_call: NA
cdr3_aa: ASNGQGGAREQY

v_call: TRBV6-5
j_call: TRBJ2-5
cdr3_aa: ASSRWVSETQY

v_call: TRBV7-6
j_call: NA
cdr3_aa: ASSLLSLGSLGGVSQY

v_call: TRBV6-1
j_call: TRBJ2-1
cdr3_aa: ASSEEYGTYEQF

v_call: TRBV7-3
j_call: TRBJ2-2
cdr3_aa: ASSLARTNTGELF

v_call: TRBV6-1
j_call: NA
cdr3_aa: ASTLFSYEQY

v_call: TRBV12-5
j_call: TRBJ2-5
cdr3_aa: ASGSNVSLTETQY

v_call: TRBV27
j_call: TRBJ2-1
cdr3_aa: ASRSGSSYNEQF

v_call: TRBV24-1
j_call: NA
cdr3_aa: ATSDFSGTGQF

v_call: TRBV6-8
j_call: TRBJ2-3
cdr3_aa: ASSYSPQLAGGDTQY

v_call: TRBV10-3
j_call: NA
cdr3_aa: AISGTSGRAGSYEQY

v_call: TRBV12-3/TRBV12-4
j_call: NA
cdr3_aa: ASTNRGPYYEQY

v_call: TRBV6-1
j_call: TRBJ2-1
cdr3_aa: ASRSVEHREQF

v_call: TRBV7-6
j_call: TRBJ2-5
cdr3_aa: ASSLVGGEQETQY

v_call: TRBV7-4
j_call: TRBJ2-1
cdr3_aa: ASSSPGQRVQTQF

v_call: TRBV7-2
j_call: TRBJ2-1
cdr3_aa: ASSRSGRRSYNEQF

v_call: TRBV11-2
j_call: TRBJ2-1
cdr3_aa: ASKQPSYNEQF

v_call: TRBV6-1
j_call: NA
cdr3_aa: ASSLGQGGQETQY

v_call: TRBV6-1
j_call: TRBJ2-4
cdr3_aa: ASSEMASGRNIQY